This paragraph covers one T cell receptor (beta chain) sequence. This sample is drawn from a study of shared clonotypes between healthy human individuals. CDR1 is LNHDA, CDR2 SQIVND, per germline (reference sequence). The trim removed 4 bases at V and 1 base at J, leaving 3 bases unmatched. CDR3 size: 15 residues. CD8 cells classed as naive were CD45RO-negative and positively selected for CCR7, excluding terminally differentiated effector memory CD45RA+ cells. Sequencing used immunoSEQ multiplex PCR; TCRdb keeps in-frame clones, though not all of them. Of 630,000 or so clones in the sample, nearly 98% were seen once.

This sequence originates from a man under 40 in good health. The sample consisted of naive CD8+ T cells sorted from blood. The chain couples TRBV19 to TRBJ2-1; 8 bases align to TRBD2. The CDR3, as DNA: TGTGCCAGTAGTACAATAGCGGGATCCTACAATGAGCAGTTCTTC. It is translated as CASSTIAGSYNEQFF.